These T cell receptor beta chains were read from a single sample in a study of blood T cell repertoires in COVID-19. This table comes from immunoSEQ multiplex PCR, and its TCRdb copy is limited to in-frame clones, with some not included. Of hundreds of thousands of clones in the sample, 86% are singletons; the top ten hold almost 1.5%. What was sequenced was peripheral blood. The receptor source for this set is a woman under 40 with active or convalescent COVID-19. The CDR3 runs from the conserved cysteine through the conserved F or W. Fields, in order: J gene, D gene, CDR3 length, clone size, V gene, CDR3 DNA, CDR3 protein. A D gene is named only where the DNA matches it firmly. Expanded clones are given a class, and other clones once, few, many or no size at all.

j_call: TRBJ2-3; d_call: TRBD2; cdr3_length: 16; clone_size: .; v_call: TRBV18; cdr3_nt: TGTGCCAGCTCACTGGGACTAGCGGGAGTATCAGATACGCAGTATTTT; cdr3_aa: CASSLGLAGVSDTQYF
j_call: TRBJ1-5; d_call: .; cdr3_length: 14; clone_size: .; v_call: TRBV27; cdr3_nt: TGTGCCATCGCGATGGGGCGTTACAATCAGCCCCAGCATTTT; cdr3_aa: CAIAMGRYNQPQHF
j_call: TRBJ1-5; d_call: .; cdr3_length: 15; clone_size: .; v_call: TRBV27; cdr3_nt: TGTGCCAGCAGCAAATGGGAGGGAGGCAATCAGCCCCAGCATTTT; cdr3_aa: CASSKWEGGNQPQHF
j_call: TRBJ2-5; d_call: .; cdr3_length: 13; clone_size: .; v_call: TRBV2; cdr3_nt: TGTGCCAGCAGTACAGGGTCGGAAGAGACCCAGTACTTC; cdr3_aa: CASSTGSEETQYF
j_call: TRBJ1-2; d_call: TRBD1; cdr3_length: 14; clone_size: .; v_call: TRBV6-5; cdr3_nt: TGTGCCAGCAGAGGGACAGGGGGCTTCTATGGCTACACCTTC; cdr3_aa: CASRGTGGFYGYTF
j_call: TRBJ1-3; d_call: .; cdr3_length: 15; clone_size: many; v_call: TRBV9; cdr3_nt: TGTGCCAGCAGCGTAGACCTGGGGCAGGGAAACACCATATATTTT; cdr3_aa: CASSVDLGQGNTIYF
j_call: TRBJ1-1; d_call: .; cdr3_length: 14; clone_size: .; v_call: TRBV5-1; cdr3_nt: TGCGCCAGCAAGGAGGGTGGGGAGAACACTGAAGCTTTCTTT; cdr3_aa: CASKEGGENTEAFF
j_call: TRBJ2-2; d_call: TRBD1; cdr3_length: 14; clone_size: .; v_call: TRBV6-1; cdr3_nt: TGTGCCGGGAGGACAGGGGAAGGGACCGGGGAGCTGTTTTTT; cdr3_aa: CAGRTGEGTGELFF
j_call: TRBJ2-1; d_call: .; cdr3_length: 15; clone_size: .; v_call: TRBV5-6; cdr3_nt: TGTGCCAGCAGCGGCCAACAGATACATTACAATGAGCAGTTCTTC; cdr3_aa: CASSGQQIHYNEQFF
j_call: TRBJ2-6; d_call: TRBD1; cdr3_length: 17; clone_size: few; v_call: TRBV7-8; cdr3_nt: TGTGCCAGCAGCTTACAGGGACAGGGAACCGGGGCCAACGTCCTGACTTTC; cdr3_aa: CASSLQGQGTGANVLTF
j_call: TRBJ2-1; d_call: .; cdr3_length: 14; clone_size: .; v_call: TRBV9; cdr3_nt: TGTGCCAGCAGCCCCTCGACACCCCCCAATGAGCAGTTCTTC; cdr3_aa: CASSPSTPPNEQFF
j_call: TRBJ2-7; d_call: TRBD1; cdr3_length: 13; clone_size: .; v_call: TRBV10-3; cdr3_nt: TGTGCCATCAGTCGGGACAGTGTCTACGAGCAGTACTTC; cdr3_aa: CAISRDSVYEQYF
j_call: TRBJ2-7; d_call: .; cdr3_length: 14; clone_size: .; v_call: TRBV30; cdr3_nt: TGTGCCTGGAGTGTATTGGGTATCGGCGGCGAGCAGTACTTC; cdr3_aa: CAWSVLGIGGEQYF
j_call: TRBJ1-1; d_call: .; cdr3_length: 16; clone_size: .; v_call: TRBV14; cdr3_nt: TGTGCCAGCAGCCAACGGCCCGTTCTAGGCAACACTGAAGCTTTCTTT; cdr3_aa: CASSQRPVLGNTEAFF
j_call: TRBJ1-2; d_call: .; cdr3_length: 11; clone_size: .; v_call: TRBV6-5; cdr3_nt: TGTGCCAGCAGAGACCGCTCAGGGGACACCTTC; cdr3_aa: CASRDRSGDTF
j_call: TRBJ2-5; d_call: TRBD1; cdr3_length: 16; clone_size: .; v_call: TRBV15; cdr3_nt: TGTGCCACCAGCAGAGATACGGACAGGACGCAAGAGACCCAGTACTTC; cdr3_aa: CATSRDTDRTQETQYF
j_call: TRBJ1-5; d_call: TRBD1; cdr3_length: 14; clone_size: .; v_call: TRBV6-5; cdr3_nt: TGTGCCAGCAGTCCCGGACAGGGGGATCAGCCCCAGCATTTT; cdr3_aa: CASSPGQGDQPQHF
j_call: TRBJ2-7; d_call: .; cdr3_length: 15; clone_size: .; v_call: TRBV19; cdr3_nt: TGTGCCAGTAGTAAAAGGGTGGACACCTACTACGAGCAGTACTTC; cdr3_aa: CASSKRVDTYYEQYF
j_call: TRBJ2-7; d_call: TRBD2; cdr3_length: 15; clone_size: .; v_call: TRBV7-9; cdr3_nt: TGTGCCAGCAGCTTAGGGACTAGCGGGATCGGTGAGCAGTACTTC; cdr3_aa: CASSLGTSGIGEQYF
j_call: TRBJ2-5; d_call: TRBD2; cdr3_length: 17; clone_size: .; v_call: TRBV13; cdr3_nt: TGTGCCAGCAGCTTGAGACTAGCGGGAGGGGGTCAAGAGACCCAGTACTTC; cdr3_aa: CASSLRLAGGGQETQYF
j_call: TRBJ2-3; d_call: TRBD2; cdr3_length: 16; clone_size: once; v_call: TRBV19; cdr3_nt: TGTGCCAGTAGTATGGCAGCTAGCGGGAGAGGGGATACGCAGTATTTT; cdr3_aa: CASSMAASGRGDTQYF
j_call: TRBJ2-1; d_call: TRBD2; cdr3_length: 16; clone_size: .; v_call: TRBV7-9; cdr3_nt: TGTGCCAGCAGCTTACTTAGCGGGGGGCTGTACAATGAGCAGTTCTTC; cdr3_aa: CASSLLSGGLYNEQFF
j_call: TRBJ2-3; d_call: TRBD2; cdr3_length: 18; clone_size: once; v_call: TRBV9; cdr3_nt: TGTGCCAGCAGCGGTCTCCCGGGACTAGCGGCCAGCACAGATACGCAGTATTTT; cdr3_aa: CASSGLPGLAASTDTQYF
j_call: TRBJ1-2; d_call: .; cdr3_length: 14; clone_size: .; v_call: TRBV5-1; cdr3_nt: TGCGCCAGCAGCTCCGGTCGCAGGGACTATGGCTACACCTTC; cdr3_aa: CASSSGRRDYGYTF
j_call: TRBJ2-2; d_call: TRBD2; cdr3_length: 15; clone_size: .; v_call: TRBV4-1; cdr3_nt: TGCGCCAGCAGCCTTTGGGAGGGTAACACCGGGGAGCTGTTTTTT; cdr3_aa: CASSLWEGNTGELFF
j_call: TRBJ2-6; d_call: TRBD1; cdr3_length: 16; clone_size: .; v_call: TRBV4-1; cdr3_nt: TGCGCCAGCAGCCAGCAGGACAGGGCTGGGGCCAACGTCCTGACTTTC; cdr3_aa: CASSQQDRAGANVLTF
j_call: TRBJ1-2; d_call: .; cdr3_length: 13; clone_size: .; v_call: TRBV7-9; cdr3_nt: TGTGCCAGCAGCTTGGAAGGGGGCTATGGCTACACCTTC; cdr3_aa: CASSLEGGYGYTF
j_call: TRBJ1-2; d_call: TRBD1; cdr3_length: 15; clone_size: few; v_call: TRBV28; cdr3_nt: TGTGCCAGCAGCGCCGGGACAGGGTTTGTCTATGGCTACACCTTC; cdr3_aa: CASSAGTGFVYGYTF
j_call: TRBJ2-5; d_call: .; cdr3_length: 13; clone_size: .; v_call: TRBV11-2; cdr3_nt: TGTGCCAGCGATACGGAGAACCAAGAGACCCAGTACTTC; cdr3_aa: CASDTENQETQYF
j_call: TRBJ1-2; d_call: TRBD1; cdr3_length: 11; clone_size: .; v_call: TRBV6-5; cdr3_nt: TGTGCCACTGGACAGGGCCATGGCTACACCTTC; cdr3_aa: CATGQGHGYTF
j_call: TRBJ2-2; d_call: .; cdr3_length: 11; clone_size: .; v_call: TRBV5-4; cdr3_nt: TGTGCCAGCAGCTTTTACGGGGAGCTGTTTTTT; cdr3_aa: CASSFYGELFF
j_call: TRBJ2-2; d_call: TRBD1; cdr3_length: 14; clone_size: .; v_call: TRBV27; cdr3_nt: TGTGCCAGCACCCCGGACAGGGTTAACGGGGAGCTGTTTTTT; cdr3_aa: CASTPDRVNGELFF
j_call: TRBJ2-5; d_call: TRBD2; cdr3_length: 16; clone_size: .; v_call: TRBV15; cdr3_nt: TGTGCCACCAGCAAAGGACTAGCGGGGACCCAAGAGACCCAGTACTTC; cdr3_aa: CATSKGLAGTQETQYF
j_call: TRBJ1-2; d_call: TRBD1; cdr3_length: 16; clone_size: .; v_call: TRBV5-1; cdr3_nt: TGCGCCAGCAGCCCCTTCACGGGACAGAGCCTCGAGGGCTACACCTTC; cdr3_aa: CASSPFTGQSLEGYTF
j_call: TRBJ1-1; d_call: TRBD1; cdr3_length: 13; clone_size: .; v_call: TRBV7-2; cdr3_nt: TGTGCCAGCAGCGCGACAGGGGGGGTTACACCTTTCTTT; cdr3_aa: CASSATGGVTPFF
j_call: TRBJ1-2; d_call: TRBD1; cdr3_length: 14; clone_size: .; v_call: TRBV18; cdr3_nt: TGTGCCAGCTCCAGGACAGGGGGAAACTATGGCTACACCTTC; cdr3_aa: CASSRTGGNYGYTF